This TCR beta chain was recovered during a study of siplizumab effects on memory and regulatory T cells. Whole-study findings and limits: Fewer alloreactive sequences mapped to unstimulated CD4+ memory cells under siplizumab. Roughly 80-97% of dividing CD4+ or CD8+ clones were without an attributable naive or memory phenotype.

The CDR3 totals 13 residues. The ends were cut back, 6 bases at V and 9 bases at J, with 12 bases in the middle. Germline CDR1 WNHNN, CDR2 SYGVQD (reference sequence). TCRdb's copy holds only in-frame clones and misses some; the assay was immunoSEQ multiplex PCR. This table has fewer than 130,000 clones, roughly 92% appearing once. For this clone: Its matching antigen is unknown.

The material sequenced was CD4+ T cells sorted from blood. This sequence originates from a human donor in good health. The chain links TRBV10-1 to TRBJ1-6, with D uncertain. The chain's CDR3 is CASSPRVFSPLHF. The CDR3 nucleotides read TGCGCCAGCAGCCCAAGAGTGTTTTCACCCCTCCACTTT.